A single sample gave rise to the 25 T cell receptor beta chains below, sequenced in a study of blood T cell repertoires in COVID-19. Assay: immunoSEQ multiplex PCR; the TCRdb copy retains only in-frame clones and omits some. The sample has about 130,000 clones; 60% to 75% are singletons. Sequencing was carried out using peripheral blood. The receptors were sampled from an older woman with acute or convalescent COVID-19.

The V gene is TRBV2, the J gene TRBJ2-2, with 10 nucleotides matching TRBD2. CDR1 and CDR2 from the germline V gene are SNHLY and FYNNEI. The CDR3 has 15 residues. V gave up 3 bases and J gave up 6 bases; unmatched junction bases: 4. The CDR3 here is CASSDLGTSAGELFF. The CDR3 DNA reads TGTGCCAGCAGTGATTTGGGGACTAGCGCCGGGGAGCTGTTTTTT.

The gene calls are TRBV6-5 and TRBJ1-2; 10 bases fit TRBD1. Germline trimming cut 5 bases from V and 5 bases from J; bases unmatched to any gene: 5. This CDR3 comprises 14 residues. Looked up from germline, CDR1 is MNHEY and CDR2 is SVGAGI. The CDR3 DNA sequence: TGTGCCAGCAGTCTTGACAGGGGGCTATATGGCTACACCTTC. Translating it yields CASSLDRGLYGYTF.

This clone has only a few counts. The rearrangement links TRBV6-5 to TRBJ2-7, with a tentative D call TRBD1 (6 bases). CDR3 length: 13 residues. Per germline, CDR1 MNHEY and CDR2 SVGAGI. Trimming cost V 2 bases and J 5 bases, with 10 bases left between them. The CDR3 here is CASSYQGSNEQYF. CDR3 nucleotide sequence: TGTGCCAGCAGTTACCAGGGGAGCAACGAGCAGTACTTC.

This rearrangement joins TRBV28 to TRBJ1-2, with TRBD1 identical over 7 bases. The CDR3 length is 15 residues. The J segment lost 7 bases and the V segment lost 2 bases, leaving 10 bases of the junction unmatched. Germline V gene sequence: CDR1 MDHEN, CDR2 SYDVKM. The CDR3 region has the DNA TGTGCCAGCAGTTTAGACGAGACAGGGAGTTTTGGCTACACCTTC. It codes for CASSLDETGSFGYTF.

The chain has TRBV3-1 (or the pseudogene TRBV3-2) and TRBJ1-3, with D perhaps TRBD1 (6 bases). V shed 4 bases and J shed 3 bases, with 16 bases lying between them. In germline, CDR1 is LGHDT, CDR2 YNNKEL (reference sequence). The CDR3 sequence is 16 residues long. CDR3 nucleotide sequence: TGTGCCAGCAGCCCGGAGGGGGAGGGAGGTGGAAACACCATATATTTT. This codes for CASSPEGEGGGNTIYF.

This sequence joins TRBV28 and TRBJ1-5; the D is unclear. CDR1 and CDR2 (germline): MDHEN, SYDVKM. CDR3 length: 16 amino acids. With 6 bases removed from V and 0 bases from J, the gap between germline ends came to 15 bases. CDR3: CASSPAVPISNQPQHF. The CDR3 nucleotides read TGTGCCAGCAGCCCCGCAGTTCCCATTAGCAATCAGCCCCAGCATTTT. Looking up the rest from reference TRBV28 and TRBJ1-5 gives the full variable domain: DVKVTQSSRYLVKRTGEKVFLECVQDMDHENMFWYRQDPGLGLRLIYFSYDVKMKEKGDIPEGYSVSREKKERFSLILESASTNQTSMYLCASSPAVPISNQPQHFGDGTRLSIL.

The chain has TRBV5-1 and TRBJ2-3, with D uncertain. This CDR3 spans 13 amino acids. Trimming pared 3 bases from V and 5 bases from J, leaving 10 bases between. The germline V gene has CDR1 SGHRS and CDR2 YFSETQ. CDR3 DNA sequence: TGCGCCAGCAGCTCCGACTTGGGAGATACGCAGTATTTT. Protein product: CASSSDLGDTQYF.

The V gene is TRBV3-1 (or the pseudogene TRBV3-2), the J gene TRBJ2-1; D perhaps matches TRBD2 (5 bases). CDR1 is LGHDT and CDR2 is YNNKEL in the germline V gene (reference sequence). The CDR3 contains 13 residues. Between the trimmed V and J ends, which lost 6 bases and 6 bases, there was a span of 12 bases. CDR3 residues: CASRRTEGNEQFF. Here the CDR3 DNA reads TGTGCCAGCAGACGGACTGAAGGCAATGAGCAGTTCTTC.

This clone has at least ten counts. This rearrangement joins TRBV19 to TRBJ2-7; TRBD2 might be the D (6 bases). Germline V gene sequence: CDR1 LNHDA, CDR2 SQIVND (reference sequence). The CDR3 spans 12 residues. The V end was cut by 3 bases, the J end by 3 bases, with 6 bases between. For the CDR3, the DNA is TGTGCCAGTAGTATGGGAGGCTACGAGCAGTACTTC. The encoded protein is CASSMGGYEQYF. The full variable domain, its missing parts supplied by reference TRBV19 and TRBJ2-7, is DGGITQSPKYLFRKEGQNVTLSCEQNLNHDAMYWYRQDPGQGLRLIYYSQIVNDFQKGDIAEGYSVSREKKESFPLTVTSAQKNPTAFYLCASSMGGYEQYFGPGTRLTVT.

The V and J genes are TRBV7-6 and TRBJ2-7; a possible D gene is TRBD2 (5 bases). This CDR3 comprises 14 residues. Trimming shortened V by 2 bases and J by 0 bases, and 8 bases separated the two germline ends. The germline CDR1 and CDR2 sequences are SGHVS and FNYEAQ. The CDR3 reads CASSLSGNSYEQYF. The CDR3, as DNA: TGTGCCAGCAGCTTATCGGGAAACTCCTACGAGCAGTACTTC.

CDR3 DNA: TGTGCCAGCAGTTTTTCGGGGGTAGGTGAAGCTTTCTTT. It specifies CASSFSGVGEAFF. The V gene is TRBV12-3 or TRBV12-4, the J gene TRBJ1-1; the D gene is possibly TRBD1 (5 bases). Trimming took 3 bases from V and 7 from J, leaving 12 bases between them. CDR3 length: 13 amino acids.

The V call is TRBV3-1 (or the pseudogene TRBV3-2), the J call TRBJ1-2; D possibly corresponds to TRBD1 (5 bases). Looked up from germline, CDR1 is LGHDT and CDR2 is YNNKEL (reference sequence). There are 14 residues in the CDR3. Trimming took 0 bases from V and 3 from J, leaving 8 bases between them. CDR3 protein: CASSQDTGYYGYTF. The CDR3 nucleotides read TGTGCCAGCAGCCAAGACACAGGCTACTATGGCTACACCTTC.

The chain joins TRBV7-2 to TRBJ2-1; 7 bases map to TRBD1. The CDR3 spans 18 residues. Per germline, CDR1 SGHTA and CDR2 FQGNSA. J gave up 4 bases and V 5 bases, and 17 bases lay outside the gene matches. CDR3 DNA sequence: TGTGCCAGCAGCCTAACCACTCAGACAGGGCTCCCATACAATGAGCAGTTCTTC. Its translation: CASSLTTQTGLPYNEQFF. Supplemented by reference TRBV7-2 and TRBJ2-1, the full variable domain reads GAGVSQSPSNKVTEKGKDVELRCDPISGHTALYWYRQSLGQGLEFLIYFQGNSAPDKSGLPSDRFSAERTGGSVSTLTIQRTQQEDSAVYLCASSLTTQTGLPYNEQFFGPGTRLTVL.

The genes are TRBV5-1 and TRBJ2-1; 9 bases are a match to TRBD2. This CDR3 contains 16 residues. The junction had 10 bases not matched to a gene; V was cut back by 1 base and J by 8 bases. Germline V gene sequence: CDR1 SGHRS, CDR2 YFSETQ. The CDR3 loop reads CASSLSLAGVLYEQFF. The DNA for the CDR3 is TGCGCCAGCAGCTTGTCGTTAGCGGGAGTACTCTATGAGCAGTTCTTC.

This chain joins TRBV6-1 and TRBJ1-4; D may be TRBD1 (5 bases). The germline V and J ends were trimmed by 2 bases and 3 bases, with 10 bases remaining between them. Germline CDR1 reads MNHNS; CDR2 reads SASEGT. The length of the CDR3 is 15 residues. The CDR3 reads CASSESQGANEKLFF. The DNA for the CDR3 is TGTGCCAGCAGTGAAAGTCAGGGTGCTAATGAAAAACTGTTTTTT.

This clone was counted a few times. This chain joins TRBV4-2 and TRBJ1-3, with TRBD1 matching over 8 bases. The J segment lost 5 bases and the V segment lost 1 base, leaving 7 bases of the junction unmatched. Germline CDR1 LGHNA, CDR2 YNFKEQ. The CDR3 is made up of 16 amino acids. The CDR3 DNA is TGTGCCAGCAGCCAAGTCCAGGGGGCGGGTAGAAACACCATATATTTT. It encodes CASSQVQGAGRNTIYF.

The rearrangement joins TRBV27 to TRBJ1-2; D call uncertain. The CDR3 is 14 amino acids. Trimming took 6 bases from V and 6 from J, leaving 17 bases between them. Per germline, CDR1 MNHEY and CDR2 SMNVEV (reference sequence). The CDR3 DNA reads as TGTGCCAGCAGCCCCTTTGCGGGAGGGAATGGCTACACCTTC. Protein product: CASSPFAGGNGYTF.

This chain's CDR3 is CASSDTGFKGYTF. For the CDR3, the DNA is TGCGCCAGCAGTGATACGGGTTTCAAGGGCTACACCTTC. V is TRBV10-2 and J is TRBJ1-2; D gene unclear. Trimming removed 3 bases at V and 8 bases at J, with 13 bases between. Germline V lookup: CDR1 WSHSY, CDR2 SAAADI. CDR3 length: 13 residues.

CDR3 sequence reads: CASRASGGLYEQYF. The DNA of the CDR3 is TGTGCCAGTAGAGCTAGCGGGGGCCTTTACGAGCAGTACTTC. This sequence joins TRBV19 and TRBJ2-7; 10 positions match TRBD2. From germline, CDR1 is LNHDA and CDR2 SQIVND (reference sequence). This CDR3 is built from 14 residues. V shed 6 bases, J shed 4 bases, and the junction held 6 bases outside the gene matches.

The chain couples TRBV2 to TRBJ1-2; no clear D. The CDR3 sequence is 14 residues long. V was cut by 0 bases and J by 5 bases, with 10 bases left in between. CDR1 and CDR2 (germline): SNHLY, FYNNEI. CDR3 nucleotides: TGTGCCAGCAGTGAAGCGCTTCCCACTTATGGCTACACCTTC. It encodes CASSEALPTYGYTF.

This chain connects TRBV24-1 to TRBJ1-4, with 9 bases matching TRBD1. This CDR3 is 15 amino acids long. V was clipped by 4 bases and J by 7 bases; unmatched bases: 6. Germline loops: CDR1 KGHDR, CDR2 SFDVKD. CDR3 nucleotides: TGTGCCACCAGTGAACCGACAGGGGGGGCTGAAAAACTGTTTTTT. This codes for CATSEPTGGAEKLFF.

This clone was found once. The gene calls are TRBV6-5 and TRBJ2-2, with 7 positions matching TRBD1. The CDR3 is made up of 14 amino acids. CDR1 and CDR2 (germline): MNHEY, SVGAGI. J gave up 3 bases and V 6 bases, and 4 bases lay outside the gene matches. This chain's CDR3 is CASSGQGDTGELFF. CDR3 nucleotide sequence: TGTGCCAGCAGCGGGCAGGGGGACACCGGGGAGCTGTTTTTT.

V and J are TRBV7-2 and TRBJ2-3, with 7 bases identical to TRBD1. CDR1 SGHTA and CDR2 FQGNSA come from the germline V gene. With V trimmed by 4 bases and J by 4 bases, 5 bases remained unmatched. This CDR3 comprises 14 residues. Written as DNA, the CDR3 is TGTGCCAGCAGCTCTGACAGGGTCCCAGATACGCAGTATTTT. It encodes CASSSDRVPDTQYF.

There are many counts of this clone. The chain is built from TRBV5-1 and TRBJ1-4; no reliable D call. The CDR3 has 14 amino acids. Trimming pared 0 bases from V and 8 bases from J, leaving 11 bases between. Germline CDR1 is SGHRS and CDR2 is YFSETQ. CDR3 in amino acids: CASSLGLVSEKLFF. The CDR3 DNA sequence: TGCGCCAGCAGCTTGGGACTGGTCTCGGAAAAACTGTTTTTT.

This clone showed up just a few times. This chain uses TRBV2 with TRBJ2-1, with 7 bases aligning to TRBD2. Germline CDR1 reads SNHLY; CDR2 reads FYNNEI. With V trimmed by 4 bases and J by 6 bases, 9 bases remained unmatched. The CDR3 loop spans 15 amino acids. Here the CDR3 reads CASSALQPGGNEQFF. The DNA for the CDR3 is TGTGCCAGCAGTGCACTACAGCCGGGGGGCAATGAGCAGTTCTTC.